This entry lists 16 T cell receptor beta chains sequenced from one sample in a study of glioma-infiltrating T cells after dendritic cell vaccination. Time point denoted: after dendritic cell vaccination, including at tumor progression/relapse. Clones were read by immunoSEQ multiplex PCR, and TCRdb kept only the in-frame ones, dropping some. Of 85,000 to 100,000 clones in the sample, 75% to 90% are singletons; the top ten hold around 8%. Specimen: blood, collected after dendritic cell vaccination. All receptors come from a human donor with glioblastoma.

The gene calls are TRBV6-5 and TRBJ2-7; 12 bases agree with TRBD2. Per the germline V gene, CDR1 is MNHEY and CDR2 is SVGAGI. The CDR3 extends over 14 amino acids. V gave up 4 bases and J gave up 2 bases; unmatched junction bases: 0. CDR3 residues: CASSWTSGTYEQYF. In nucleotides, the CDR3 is TGTGCCAGCAGTTGGACTAGCGGGACCTACGAGCAGTACTTC.

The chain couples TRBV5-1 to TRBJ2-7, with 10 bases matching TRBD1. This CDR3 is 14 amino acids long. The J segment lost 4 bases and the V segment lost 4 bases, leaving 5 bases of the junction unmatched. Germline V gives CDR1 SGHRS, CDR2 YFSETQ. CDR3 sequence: CASSQDRGLYEQYF. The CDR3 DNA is TGCGCCAGCAGCCAGGACAGGGGGTTATACGAGCAGTACTTC.

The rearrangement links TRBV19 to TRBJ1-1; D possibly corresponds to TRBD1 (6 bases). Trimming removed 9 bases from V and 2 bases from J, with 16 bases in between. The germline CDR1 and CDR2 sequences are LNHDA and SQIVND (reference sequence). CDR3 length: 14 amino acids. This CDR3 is CASSPAQGNTEAFF. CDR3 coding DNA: TGTGCCAGCTCTCCGGCACAGGGAAACACTGAAGCTTTCTTT.

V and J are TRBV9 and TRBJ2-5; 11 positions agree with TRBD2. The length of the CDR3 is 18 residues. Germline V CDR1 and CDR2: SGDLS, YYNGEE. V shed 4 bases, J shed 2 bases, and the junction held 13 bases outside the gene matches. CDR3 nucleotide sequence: TGTGCCAGCAGCCCGAGGGCGAGACTAGCGGGATTTCAAGAGACCCAGTACTTC. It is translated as CASSPRARLAGFQETQYF.

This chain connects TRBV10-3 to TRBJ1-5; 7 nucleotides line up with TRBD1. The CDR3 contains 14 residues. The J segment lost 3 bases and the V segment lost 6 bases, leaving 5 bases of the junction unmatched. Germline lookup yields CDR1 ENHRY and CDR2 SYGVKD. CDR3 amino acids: CAIRGDSLNQPQHF. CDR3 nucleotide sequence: TGTGCCATCAGGGGGGACAGCCTCAATCAGCCCCAGCATTTT.

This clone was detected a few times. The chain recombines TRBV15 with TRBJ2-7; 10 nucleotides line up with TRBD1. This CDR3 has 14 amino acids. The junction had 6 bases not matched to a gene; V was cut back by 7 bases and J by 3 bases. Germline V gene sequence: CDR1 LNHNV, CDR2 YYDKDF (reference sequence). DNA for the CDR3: TGTGCCACCAACCCGGACAGGGGGATCTACGAGCAGTACTTC. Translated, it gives CATNPDRGIYEQYF.

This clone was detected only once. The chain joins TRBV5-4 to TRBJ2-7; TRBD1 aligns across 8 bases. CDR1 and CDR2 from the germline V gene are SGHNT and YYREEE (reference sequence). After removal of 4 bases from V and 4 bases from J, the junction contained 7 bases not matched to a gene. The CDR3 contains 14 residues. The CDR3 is CASSPDRAAYEQYF. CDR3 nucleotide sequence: TGTGCCAGCAGCCCGGACAGGGCGGCGTACGAGCAGTACTTC.

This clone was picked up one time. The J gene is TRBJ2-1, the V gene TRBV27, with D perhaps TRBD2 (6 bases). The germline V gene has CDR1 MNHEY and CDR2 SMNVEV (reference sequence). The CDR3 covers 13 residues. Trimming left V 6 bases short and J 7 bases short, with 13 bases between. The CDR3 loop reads CASRSNGGNEQFF. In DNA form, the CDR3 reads TGTGCCAGCAGGTCAAACGGGGGTAATGAGCAGTTCTTC.

CDR3 sequence: CASSDWTSGSYNEQFF. The CDR3 DNA reads TGTGCCAGCAGCGATTGGACTAGCGGGAGCTACAATGAGCAGTTCTTC. V usage is TRBV5-4 and J usage is TRBJ2-1; 13 bases line up with TRBD2. The CDR3 spans 16 residues. Germline lookup yields CDR1 SGHNT and CDR2 YYREEE (reference sequence). With 4 bases clipped from V and 3 bases from J, the junction kept 4 bases outside the gene matches.

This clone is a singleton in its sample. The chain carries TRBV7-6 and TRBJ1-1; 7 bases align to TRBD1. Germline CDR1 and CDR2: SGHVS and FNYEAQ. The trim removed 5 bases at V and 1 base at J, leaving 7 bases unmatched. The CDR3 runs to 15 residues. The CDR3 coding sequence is TGTGCCAGCAGCCAGTACAGGGGAACGAACACTGAAGCTTTCTTT. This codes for CASSQYRGTNTEAFF.

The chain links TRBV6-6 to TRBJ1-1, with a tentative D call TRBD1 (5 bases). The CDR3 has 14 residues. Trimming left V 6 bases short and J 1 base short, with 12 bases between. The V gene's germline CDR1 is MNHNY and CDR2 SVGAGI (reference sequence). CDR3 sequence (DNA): TGTGCCAGCAGATCCCAGACAGAGAACACTGAAGCTTTCTTT. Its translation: CASRSQTENTEAFF.

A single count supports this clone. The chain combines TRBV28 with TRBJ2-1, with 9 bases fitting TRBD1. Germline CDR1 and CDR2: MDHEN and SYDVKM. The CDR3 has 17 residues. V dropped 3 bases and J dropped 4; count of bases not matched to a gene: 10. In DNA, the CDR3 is TGTGCCAGCAGTTTGGGACAGGGATGGAACAAGTACAATGAGCAGTTCTTC. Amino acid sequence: CASSLGQGWNKYNEQFF.

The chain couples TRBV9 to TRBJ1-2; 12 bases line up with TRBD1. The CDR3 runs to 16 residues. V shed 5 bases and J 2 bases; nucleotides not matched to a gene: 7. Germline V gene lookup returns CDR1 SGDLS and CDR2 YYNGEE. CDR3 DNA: TGTGCCAGCAGAGCGACCGGGACAGGGGGCAACTATGGCTACACCTTC. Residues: CASRATGTGGNYGYTF.

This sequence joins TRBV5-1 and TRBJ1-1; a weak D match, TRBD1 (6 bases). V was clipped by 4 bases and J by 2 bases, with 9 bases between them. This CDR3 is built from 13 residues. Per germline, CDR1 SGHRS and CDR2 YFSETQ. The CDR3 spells CASSLRGNTEAFF. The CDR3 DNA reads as TGCGCCAGCAGCCTCAGGGGTAACACTGAAGCTTTCTTT.

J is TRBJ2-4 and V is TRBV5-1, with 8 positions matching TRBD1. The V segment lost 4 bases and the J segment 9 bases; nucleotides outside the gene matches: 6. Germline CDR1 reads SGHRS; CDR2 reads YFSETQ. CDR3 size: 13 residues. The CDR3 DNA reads TGCGCCAGCAGCCACGGACAGGGTGGCATTCAGTACTTC. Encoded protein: CASSHGQGGIQYF.

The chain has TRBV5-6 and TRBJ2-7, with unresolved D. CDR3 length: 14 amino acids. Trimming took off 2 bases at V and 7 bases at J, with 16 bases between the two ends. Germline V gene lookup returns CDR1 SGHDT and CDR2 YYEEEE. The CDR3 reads CASSLNMAYGEQYF. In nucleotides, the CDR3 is TGTGCCAGCAGCTTAAACATGGCTTACGGGGAGCAGTACTTC. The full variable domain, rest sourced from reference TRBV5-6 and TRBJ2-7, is DAGVTQSPTHLIKTRGQQVTLRCSPKSGHDTVSWYQQALGQGPQFIFQYYEEEERQRGNFPDRFSGHQFPNYSSELNVNALLLGDSALYLCASSLNMAYGEQYFGPGTRLTVT.